This TCR beta chain was retrieved from a study of radiotherapy plus CTLA-4 blockade in lung cancer. TCRdb's table, derived via immunoSEQ multiplex PCR, lists solely in-frame clones and lacks some. The profile shows approximately 52,000 clones, roughly 77% of them singletons. This clone was counted only a few times. CDR1 is MNHEY and CDR2 is SVGAGI in the germline V gene. The ends were cut back, 10 bases at V and 2 bases at J, with 17 bases in the middle. The CDR3 covers 14 residues. The chain links TRBV6-5 to TRBJ1-2; D is ambiguous. Sequencing used peripheral blood, obtained from a patient treated with radiotherapy plus ipilimumab. The sequence derives from a human donor with non-small cell lung cancer who had a complete response to radiotherapy plus ipilimumab. The CDR3 bases are TGTGCCACCCGAGTCTTTGGGAGAAACTATGGCTACACCTTC. Amino acid sequence: CATRVFGRNYGYTF.